This T cell receptor (beta chain) was captured by sequencing in a study of shared clonotypes between healthy human individuals. Repertoires were generated with immunoSEQ multiplex PCR, while TCRdb's copy carries only in-frame clones and drops some. Of some 510,000 clones listed, less than 85% are singletons. The healthy adult donors were HIV-negative and reported no recent acute infections or vaccinations. V lost 2 bases to trimming and J lost 6 bases, with 14 bases between them. There are 15 residues in the CDR3. The germline gives CDR1 KGHSH, CDR2 LQKENI. The source is a woman in her forties in good health. Some clones in this sample may be carry-over from other donors' samples. The sequencing input was PBMCs. The chain is built from TRBV18 and TRBJ2-1; possible D gene TRBD2, 5 bases. CDR3 nucleotide sequence: TGTGCCAGCTCACCAGAGTGGGAGTTAGGCAATGAGCAGTTCTTC. Protein: CASSPEWELGNEQFF.